The rows below give T cell receptor beta chains drawn from one sample of a study of shared clonotypes between healthy human individuals. The repertoire was sequenced with immunoSEQ multiplex PCR; TCRdb's copy has only in-frame clones and lacks some. The profile shows 2 million to 2.5 million clones, under 97% of them singletons. The sequencing input was naive CD4+ T cells sorted from blood. The receptor set was obtained from a man younger than 30 in good health. The CDR3 runs from the conserved cysteine through the conserved F or W. The D gene is left open where the match is weak. Clone size is stated in some rows and not others, as once, few, many or a class when expanded.

TRBV30	NA	NA	TRBJ2-3	CAWSVRGRVDTQYF	TGTGCCTGGAGTGTAAGGGGCAGGGTAGATACGCAGTATTTT
TRBV5-1	NA	NA	TRBJ2-3	CASRRIGTTDTQYF	TGCGCCAGCAGGCGGATAGGGACAACAGATACGCAGTATTTT
TRBV5-4	NA	NA	TRBJ1-2	CASSVVEGYGYTF	TGTGCCAGCAGCGTCGTTGAGGGCTATGGCTACACCTTC
TRBV15	NA	NA	TRBJ1-5	CATSKADQPQHF	TGTGCCACCAGCAAGGCCGACCAGCCCCAGCATTTT
TRBV6-5	NA	NA	TRBJ1-2	CASSYSFEMSYTF	TGTGCCAGCAGTTACTCGTTTGAGATGAGCTACACCTTC
TRBV7-9	NA	NA	TRBJ2-7	CASSSVPGPAYEQYF	TGTGCCAGCAGCTCCGTGCCCGGACCCGCCTACGAGCAGTACTTC
TRBV7-8	few	NA	TRBJ1-2	CASSSQGLYGYTF	TGTGCCAGCAGCTCACAGGGTTTGTATGGCTACACCTTC
TRBV7-9	NA	NA	TRBJ2-7	CASSLDVGREWTYEQYF	TGTGCCAGCAGCTTAGACGTAGGAAGGGAGTGGACCTACGAGCAGTACTTC
TRBV5-1	NA	TRBD1	TRBJ1-2	CASSPDRLNYGYTF	TGCGCCAGCAGCCCGGACAGGCTTAACTATGGCTACACCTTC
TRBV7-9	once	NA	TRBJ2-5	CASSLHGGRETQYF	TGTGCCAGCAGCCTCCACGGGGGTCGAGAGACCCAGTACTTC
TRBV7-9	NA	NA	TRBJ1-2	CASSLTPDGYTF	TGTGCCAGCAGCTTAACTCCTGATGGCTACACCTTC
TRBV7-3	NA	NA	TRBJ2-2	CASSLTVDTGELFF	TGTGCCAGCAGCTTAACGGTCGACACCGGGGAGCTGTTTTTT
TRBV13	NA	TRBD2	TRBJ2-7	CASSSRLAGVYEQYF	TGTGCCAGCAGCTCCAGACTAGCGGGAGTGTACGAGCAGTACTTC
TRBV10-2	NA	TRBD1	TRBJ2-3	CASKNGQGRTDTQYF	TGCGCCAGCAAAAACGGACAGGGGAGGACAGATACGCAGTATTTT
TRBV10-3	NA	TRBD1	TRBJ2-1	CAIMDREDNEQFF	TGTGCCATCATGGACAGGGAGGACAATGAGCAGTTCTTC
TRBV4-1	NA	NA	TRBJ2-7	CASSQEASLAGYEQYF	TGCGCCAGCAGCCAAGAGGCGTCTCTAGCTGGCTACGAGCAGTACTTC
TRBV28	NA	NA	TRBJ2-1	CASTPGPEVGNEQFF	TGTGCCAGCACCCCCGGCCCCGAAGTCGGCAATGAGCAGTTCTTC
TRBV6-5	NA	TRBD2	TRBJ2-7	CASSETSGGRPIFF	TGTGCCAGCAGTGAGACTAGCGGGGGCCGTCCGATCTTCTTC